This record concerns one TCR beta chain sequence. Its specificity is unknown. This entry is derived from a study of long-term antiretroviral therapy in people with HIV. The wider study: Initial samples were collected about a decade before the 2015 immediate-ART recommendation.

Version v3.0 of the immunoSEQ assay ran at survey level. Profiled with immunoSEQ multiplex PCR; TCRdb holds only in-frame clones, not every one. Of 20,000 to 30,000 clones listed, around 87% were seen once; the top ten hold around 3.6%. J gave up 7 bases and V 6 bases, and 7 bases lay outside the gene matches. This CDR3 spans 15 amino acids. CDR1 is MNHNY, CDR2 SVGAGI, per germline (reference sequence). The study's findings and limits: Spans of CDR3 length were tighter for HIV repertoires than for controls. Pre-ART clonal expansions dominated every time point's repertoire.

The sequence derives from a woman under 40 with HIV. V and J are TRBV6-6 and TRBJ1-6, with TRBD1 matching 9 bases. The sample consisted of unsorted PBMCs, taken 1.9 years after starting antiretroviral therapy. CDR3 sequence (DNA): TGTGCCAGCAGACCCACCGGGACAGGGAATTCACCCCTCCACTTT. Translated: CASRPTGTGNSPLHF.